These T cell receptor beta chains were read from a single sample in a study of early T cells in non-severe SARS-CoV-2 infection. A single record per CDR3 protein comes from TCRdb applying MiXCR to the 5' RACE reads. Of fewer than 80,000 distinct CDR3 sequences in the sample, over 9% were seen once. Source material: whole blood. The receptor set was obtained from an adult who was a healthcare worker with PCR-confirmed SARS-CoV-2 infection or an uninfected control (not recorded which). The CDR3 runs from the conserved cysteine through the conserved F or W. A D gene is named only where the DNA matches it firmly. Rows may omit the clone size; those that give it use once, few, many or a size class.

cdr3_aa	cdr3_nt	d_call	v_call	j_call	clone_size
CASSLGMNTGELFF	TGTGCCAGCAGCTTAGGAATGAACACCGGGGAGCTGTTTTTT	-	TRBV7-2	TRBJ2-2	medium-sized
CASRDRGRETQYF	TGTGCCAGCAGGGACAGGGGGCGGGAGACCCAGTACTTC	TRBD1	TRBV12-3/TRBV12-4	TRBJ2-5	-
CASSLWTSGKTYEQYF	TGTGCCAGCAGCCTTTGGACTAGCGGGAAGACCTACGAGCAGTACTTC	TRBD2	TRBV3-1	TRBJ2-7	-
CASSQEGLAGGGTGELFF	TGTGCCAGCAGCCAAGAGGGACTAGCGGGAGGAGGCACCGGGGAGCTGTTTTTT	TRBD2	TRBV3-1	TRBJ2-2	few
CASSVDRASYNEQFF	TGTGCCAGTAGTGTAGACAGGGCCTCCTACAATGAGCAGTTCTTC	TRBD1	TRBV19	TRBJ2-1	many
CAGSYPETQYF	TGTGCCGGCTCATATCCGGAGACCCAGTACTTC	-	TRBV2	TRBJ2-5	many
CASSTGQGVDTDTQYF	TGTGCCAGCAGCACCGGACAGGGGGTGGACACAGATACGCAGTATTTT	TRBD1	TRBV7-3	TRBJ2-3	-
CASSDISGGETQYF	TGTGCCAGCAGTGATATCTCGGGAGGCGAGACCCAGTACTTC	TRBD2	TRBV2	TRBJ2-5	-
CATSDTTGMGNEQFF	TGTGCCACCAGTGATACTACAGGGATGGGGAATGAGCAGTTCTTC	-	TRBV24-1	TRBJ2-1	many
CASSFTGSRDTQYF	TGTGCCAGCAGCTTTACAGGGTCCAGAGATACGCAGTATTTT	-	TRBV7-9	TRBJ2-3	many
CASSLTSGANTDTQYF	TGTGCCAGCAGTTTAACTAGCGGGGCTAACACAGATACGCAGTATTTT	TRBD2	TRBV28	TRBJ2-3	few
CSVTGNTDTQYF	TGCAGCGTTACAGGAAATACAGATACGCAGTATTTT	-	TRBV29-1	TRBJ2-3	many
CASSVGARLADQETQYF	TGTGCCAGCAGCGTAGGGGCTCGGCTTGCGGACCAAGAGACCCAGTACTTC	-	TRBV9	TRBJ2-5	few
CSVAPTSSTGELFF	TGCAGCGTTGCACCTACCAGTAGCACCGGGGAGCTGTTTTTT	-	TRBV29-1	TRBJ2-2	many
CATVYGGSTDTQYF	TGTGCCACCGTTTACGGGGGGTCCACAGATACGCAGTATTTT	TRBD2	TRBV6-6	TRBJ2-3	-
CASSSGLAGASETQYF	TGTGCCAGCAGCTCGGGACTAGCGGGAGCAAGCGAGACCCAGTACTTC	TRBD2	TRBV7-9	TRBJ2-5	few
CASSLSSYEQYF	TGTGCCAGCAGCCTTAGCTCCTACGAGCAGTACTTC	-	TRBV28	TRBJ2-7	many
CASSLGPPRYNEQFF	TGCGCCAGCAGCTTAGGACCACCGCGCTACAATGAGCAGTTCTTC	-	TRBV5-1	TRBJ2-1	-
CSVDKTGGANGYTF	TGCAGCGTCGACAAGACAGGGGGCGCGAATGGCTACACCTTC	TRBD1	TRBV29-1	TRBJ1-2	few
CASSLGTGRYTQYF	TGTGCCAGCAGCCTAGGGACAGGGCGATACACCCAGTACTTC	TRBD1	TRBV28	TRBJ2-5	many
CASGTGGSDSPLHF	TGTGCCAGCGGAACAGGGGGCTCCGATTCACCCCTCCACTTT	TRBD1	TRBV6-1	TRBJ1-6	few
CASSVAWGSRETQYF	TGTGCCAGCAGCGTAGCATGGGGGAGTAGAGAGACCCAGTACTTC	-	TRBV9	TRBJ2-5	-
CASSPTQGARETQYF	TGCGCCAGCAGCCCTACACAGGGGGCGCGAGAGACCCAGTACTTC	TRBD1	TRBV5-1	TRBJ2-5	-
CASPPLTGRAPSTSTDTQYF	TGTGCCAGCCCCCCCCTTACCGGGAGGGCCCCCAGTACTAGCACAGATACGCAGTATTTT	TRBD2	TRBV28	TRBJ2-3	-
CSVEVRLAGVGSYEQYF	TGCAGCGTTGAAGTGAGACTAGCGGGAGTCGGCTCCTACGAGCAGTACTTC	TRBD2	TRBV29-1	TRBJ2-7	many
CASSPGNEKLFF	TGTGCCAGCTCGCCCGGGAATGAAAAACTGTTTTTT	-	TRBV18	TRBJ1-4	few
CASSVGLSYEQYF	TGTGCCAGCAGCGTAGGTCTCTCCTACGAGCAGTACTTC	-	TRBV9	TRBJ2-7	few